This T cell receptor beta chain was captured by sequencing in a study of cytomegalovirus exposure and HLA in healthy donors. Study-level results: Most subjects had HLA-A and HLA-B alleles reportedly predicted accurately by TCR beta sequences.

PCR primers comprised 60 Vbeta and 13 Jbeta primers. Produced via immunoSEQ multiplex PCR; TCRdb's table is partial and in-frame only. The table lists under 130,000 clones, 79% of them singletons. A word on this clone: The antigen remains undetermined.

CDR1 is MDHEN and CDR2 is SYDVKM in the germline V gene. This CDR3 spans 13 amino acids. Trimming removed 11 bases from V and 5 bases from J; junction bases left unmatched: 6. The J gene is TRBJ2-1, the V gene TRBV28, with 10 bases lining up with TRBD2. The TCR comes from a man aged 45-65 years in good health and CMV-seropositive. The sample consisted of PBMCs. The CDR3 DNA follows: TGTGCCGTAACTAGCGGGATAGACAATGAGCAGTTCTTC. Amino acids: CAVTSGIDNEQFF.